This is a list of T cell receptor beta chains from one sample in a study of molecular identifiers for immune sequencing clone quantification. Using its own MiXCR run on the PCR reads, TCRdb lists one record per CDR3 protein. The data show about 630,000 distinct CDR3 sequences, 25% seen once. Material for sequencing was naive CD8+ T cells from blood, with Jurkat cell RNA spiked in. Source of these receptors: a human donor in good health. Some libraries in this study had Jurkat cell RNA spiked in. Both conserved end residues are part of each CDR3. D genes are given only for firm matches. Only part of the rows carry a size: once, few, many, or a class if the clone is expanded.

abundance	d_gene	v_gene	j_gene	CDR3aa	CDR3nt
.	TRBD1	TRBV6-2/TRBV6-3	TRBJ2-6	CASSYPKRNRGRSGANVLTF	TGTGCCAGCAGTTACCCAAAGAGGAACAGGGGACGCTCTGGGGCCAACGTCCTGACTTTC
many	.	TRBV27	TRBJ2-3	CASSLSFLGTDTQYF	TGTGCCAGCAGTTTATCGTTTCTCGGCACAGATACGCAGTATTTT
few	.	TRBV27	TRBJ2-7	CASSFSQGTPYEQYF	TGTGCCAGCAGTTTTTCTCAGGGGACACCGTACGAGCAGTACTTC
many	.	TRBV5-8	TRBJ1-1	CASSFSSPNTEAFF	TGTGCCAGCAGCTTTTCCAGCCCCAACACTGAAGCTTTCTTT
few	.	TRBV2	TRBJ2-2	CARGGREIPNTGELFF	TGTGCCAGGGGGGGCAGGGAGATACCGAACACCGGGGAGCTGTTTTTT
many	.	TRBV4-1	TRBJ1-5	CASSQVWTPKEPQHF	TGCGCCAGCAGCCAAGTTTGGACACCAAAGGAGCCCCAGCATTTT
few	.	TRBV19	TRBJ2-7	CASSIGGLYEQYF	TGTGCCAGTAGTATAGGGGGACTGTACGAGCAGTACTTC
once	.	TRBV29-1	TRBJ1-1	CRVEGEELNTAAFF	TGCCGCGTCGAGGGAGAGGAACTGAACACTGCAGCTTTCTTT
.	.	TRBV7-9	TRBJ2-7	CASSWGFGWGQTYEQYF	TGTGCCAGCAGCTGGGGGTTTGGTTGGGGGCAAACCTACGAGCAGTACTTC
.	.	TRBV28	TRBJ2-7	CASSPLGGSYEQHF	TGTGCCAGCAGTCCCTTAGGCGGCTCCTACGAGCAGCACTTC
.	.	TRBV19	TRBJ1-5	CASRDSENQPQHF	TGTGCCAGTAGGGACAGCGAGAATCAGCCCCAGCATTTT
.	TRBD1	TRBV28	TRBJ1-5	CASTGTVNQPQHF	TGTGCCAGCACCGGGACAGTCAATCAGCCCCAGCATTTT
.	.	TRBV5-4	TRBJ2-1	CASSSRDGNNEQFF	TGTGCCAGCAGCTCGCGGGACGGTAACAATGAGCAGTTCTTC
.	.	TRBV7-9	TRBJ2-1	CASDSYNEQFF	TGTGCCAGCGACTCCTACAATGAGCAGTTCTTC
many	.	TRBV2	TRBJ1-1	CASSRKGYLNTEAFF	TGTGCCAGCAGCCGAAAGGGCTACCTGAACACTGAAGCTTTCTTT
.	TRBD2	TRBV12-3/TRBV12-4	TRBJ2-3	CASSSDVPGLALHSSTQYF	TGTGCCAGCAGTTCAGACGTGCCGGGACTAGCGCTACATTCTTCTACGCAGTATTTT
few	.	TRBV7-6	TRBJ2-7	CASNLAPVPEYEQYF	TGTGCCAGCAACTTAGCCCCAGTCCCGGAATACGAGCAGTACTTC